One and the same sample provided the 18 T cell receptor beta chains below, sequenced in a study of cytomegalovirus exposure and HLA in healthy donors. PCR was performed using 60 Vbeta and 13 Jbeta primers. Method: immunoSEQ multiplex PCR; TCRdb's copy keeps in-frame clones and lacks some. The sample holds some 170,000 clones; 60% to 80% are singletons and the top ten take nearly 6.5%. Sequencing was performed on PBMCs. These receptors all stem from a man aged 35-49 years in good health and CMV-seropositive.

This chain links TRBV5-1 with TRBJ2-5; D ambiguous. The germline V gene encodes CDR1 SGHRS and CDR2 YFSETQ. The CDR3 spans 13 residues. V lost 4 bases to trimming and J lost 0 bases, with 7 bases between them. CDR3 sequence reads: CASSEQHQETQYF. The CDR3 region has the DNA TGCGCCAGCAGCGAACAGCACCAAGAGACCCAGTACTTC.

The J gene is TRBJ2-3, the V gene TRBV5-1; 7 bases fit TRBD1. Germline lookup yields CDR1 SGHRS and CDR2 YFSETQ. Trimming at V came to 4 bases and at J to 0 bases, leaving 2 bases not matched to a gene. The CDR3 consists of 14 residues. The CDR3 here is CASSPGGSTDTQYF. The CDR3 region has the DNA TGCGCCAGCAGCCCAGGGGGAAGCACAGATACGCAGTATTTT. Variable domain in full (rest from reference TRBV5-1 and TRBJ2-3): KAGVTQTPRYLIKTRGQQVTLSCSPISGHRSVSWYQQTPGQGLQFLFEYFSETQRNKGNFPGRFSGRQFSNSRSEMNVSTLELGDSALYLCASSPGGSTDTQYFGPGTRLTVL.

The DNA of the CDR3 is TGCGCCAGCAGCCCCGAACAGGGGGATGGCTACACCTTC. It codes for CASSPEQGDGYTF. The chain uses TRBV5-1 and TRBJ1-2; 8 bases are a match to TRBD1. V trimming: 4 bases; J trimming: 6 bases; junction bases outside the gene matches: 5. Germline assignment: CDR1 SGHRS and CDR2 YFSETQ. This CDR3 is built from 13 residues. Complete variable domain (other parts from reference TRBV5-1 and TRBJ1-2): KAGVTQTPRYLIKTRGQQVTLSCSPISGHRSVSWYQQTPGQGLQFLFEYFSETQRNKGNFPGRFSGRQFSNSRSEMNVSTLELGDSALYLCASSPEQGDGYTFGSGTRLTVV.

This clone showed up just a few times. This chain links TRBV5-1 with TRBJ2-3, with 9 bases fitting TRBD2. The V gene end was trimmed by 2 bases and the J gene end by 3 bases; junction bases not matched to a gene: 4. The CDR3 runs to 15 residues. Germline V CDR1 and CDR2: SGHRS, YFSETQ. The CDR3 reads CASSFPSGATDTQYF. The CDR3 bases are TGCGCCAGCAGCTTCCCTAGCGGGGCTACAGATACGCAGTATTTT. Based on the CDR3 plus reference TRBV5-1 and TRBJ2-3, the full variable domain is KAGVTQTPRYLIKTRGQQVTLSCSPISGHRSVSWYQQTPGQGLQFLFEYFSETQRNKGNFPGRFSGRQFSNSRSEMNVSTLELGDSALYLCASSFPSGATDTQYFGPGTRLTVL.

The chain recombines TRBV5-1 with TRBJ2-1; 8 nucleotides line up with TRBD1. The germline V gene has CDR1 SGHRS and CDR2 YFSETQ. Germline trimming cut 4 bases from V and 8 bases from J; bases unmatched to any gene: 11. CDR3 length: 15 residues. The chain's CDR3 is CASSPGQGAHDEQFF. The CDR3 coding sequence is TGCGCCAGCAGCCCCGGACAGGGCGCCCACGATGAGCAGTTCTTC.

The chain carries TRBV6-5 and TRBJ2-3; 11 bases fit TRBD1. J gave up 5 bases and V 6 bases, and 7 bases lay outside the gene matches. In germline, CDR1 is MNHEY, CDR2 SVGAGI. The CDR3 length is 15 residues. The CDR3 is CASSIRTGGIDTQYF. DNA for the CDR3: TGTGCCAGCAGCATACGGACAGGGGGCATAGATACGCAGTATTTT.

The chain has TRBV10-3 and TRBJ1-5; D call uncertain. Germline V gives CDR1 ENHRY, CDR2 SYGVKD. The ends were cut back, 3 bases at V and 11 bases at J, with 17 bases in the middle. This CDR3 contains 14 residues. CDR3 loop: CAISDGRYSGSQHF. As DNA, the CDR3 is TGTGCCATCAGTGATGGACGGTATAGCGGGTCCCAGCATTTT.

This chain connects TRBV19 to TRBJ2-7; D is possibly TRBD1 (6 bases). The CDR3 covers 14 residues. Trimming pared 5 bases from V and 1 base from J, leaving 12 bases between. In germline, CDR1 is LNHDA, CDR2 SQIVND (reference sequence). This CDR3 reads CASSVQGRSYEQYF. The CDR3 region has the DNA TGTGCCAGTAGTGTACAGGGACGTTCCTACGAGCAGTACTTC.

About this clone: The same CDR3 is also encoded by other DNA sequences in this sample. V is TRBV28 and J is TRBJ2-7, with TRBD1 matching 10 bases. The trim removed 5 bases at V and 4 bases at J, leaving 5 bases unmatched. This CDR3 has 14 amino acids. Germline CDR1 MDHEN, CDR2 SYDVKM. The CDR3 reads CASSHGTGAYEQYF. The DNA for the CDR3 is TGTGCCAGCAGTCACGGGACAGGGGCGTACGAGCAGTACTTC.

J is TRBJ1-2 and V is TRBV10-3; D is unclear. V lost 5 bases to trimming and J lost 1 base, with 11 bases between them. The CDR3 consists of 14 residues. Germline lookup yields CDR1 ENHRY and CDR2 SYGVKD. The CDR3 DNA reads TGTGCCATCAGTCCCCAGGAAAATAACTATGGCTACACCTTC. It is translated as CAISPQENNYGYTF.

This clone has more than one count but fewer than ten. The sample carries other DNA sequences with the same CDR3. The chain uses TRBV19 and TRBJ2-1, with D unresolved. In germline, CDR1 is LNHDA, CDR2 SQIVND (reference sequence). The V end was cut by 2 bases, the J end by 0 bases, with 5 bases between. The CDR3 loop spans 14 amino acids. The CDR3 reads CASSITSSYNEQFF. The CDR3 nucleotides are TGTGCCAGTAGTATAACGAGCTCCTACAATGAGCAGTTCTTC.

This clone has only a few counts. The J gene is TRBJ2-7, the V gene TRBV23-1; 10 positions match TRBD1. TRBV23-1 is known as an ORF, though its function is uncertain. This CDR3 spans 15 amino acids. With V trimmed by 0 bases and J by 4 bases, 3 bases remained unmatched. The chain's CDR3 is CASSQSRQGAYEQYF. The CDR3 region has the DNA TGCGCCAGCAGTCAATCGAGACAGGGGGCTTACGAGCAGTACTTC.

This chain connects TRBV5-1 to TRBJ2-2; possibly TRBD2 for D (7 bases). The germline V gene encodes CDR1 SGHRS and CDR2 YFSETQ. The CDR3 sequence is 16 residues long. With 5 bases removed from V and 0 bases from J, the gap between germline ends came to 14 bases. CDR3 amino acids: CASRGGASPNTGELFF. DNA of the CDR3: TGCGCCAGCAGGGGGGGGGCATCCCCGAACACCGGGGAGCTGTTTTTT.

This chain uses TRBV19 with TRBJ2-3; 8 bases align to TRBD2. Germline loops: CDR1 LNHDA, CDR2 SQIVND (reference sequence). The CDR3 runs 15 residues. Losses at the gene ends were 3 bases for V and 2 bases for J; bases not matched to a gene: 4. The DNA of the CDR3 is TGTGCCAGTAGTATCGGAGCGGGGGCCACAGATACGCAGTATTTT. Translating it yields CASSIGAGATDTQYF.

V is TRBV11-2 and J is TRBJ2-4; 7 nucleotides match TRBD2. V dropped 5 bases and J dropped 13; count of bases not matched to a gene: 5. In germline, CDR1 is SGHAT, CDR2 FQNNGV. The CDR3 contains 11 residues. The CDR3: CASSPGGEQYF. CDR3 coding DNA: TGTGCCAGCAGCCCGGGGGGTGAACAGTACTTC. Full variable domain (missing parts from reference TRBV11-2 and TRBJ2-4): EAGVAQSPRYKIIEKRQSVAFWCNPISGHATLYWYQQILGQGPKLLIQFQNNGVVDDSQLPKDRFSAERLKGVDSTLKIQPAKLEDSAVYLCASSPGGEQYFGAGTRLSVL.

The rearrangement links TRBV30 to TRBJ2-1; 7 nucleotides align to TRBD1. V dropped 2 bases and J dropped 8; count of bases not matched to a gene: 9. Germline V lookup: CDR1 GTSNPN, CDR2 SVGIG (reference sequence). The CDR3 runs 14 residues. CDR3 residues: CAWSPRRQGDEQFF. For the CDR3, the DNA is TGTGCCTGGAGTCCACGCCGGCAGGGGGATGAGCAGTTCTTC.

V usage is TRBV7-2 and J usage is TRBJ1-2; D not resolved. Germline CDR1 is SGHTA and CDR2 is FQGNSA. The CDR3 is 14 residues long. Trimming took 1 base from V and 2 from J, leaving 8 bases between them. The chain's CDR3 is CASSLGVRNYGYTF. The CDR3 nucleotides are TGTGCCAGCAGCTTAGGGGTGCGGAACTATGGCTACACCTTC. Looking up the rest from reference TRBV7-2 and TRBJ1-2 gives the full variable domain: GAGVSQSPSNKVTEKGKDVELRCDPISGHTALYWYRQSLGQGLEFLIYFQGNSAPDKSGLPSDRFSAERTGGSVSTLTIQRTQQEDSAVYLCASSLGVRNYGYTFGSGTRLTVV.

For the CDR3, the DNA is TGTGCCAGCAGTTTCGGCAGGCAAGCCCCCTACGAGCAGTACTTC. Amino acids: CASSFGRQAPYEQYF. This sequence joins TRBV27 and TRBJ2-7, with no clear D. Germline assignment: CDR1 MNHEY and CDR2 SMNVEV (reference sequence). Trimming left V 3 bases short and J 2 bases short, with 14 bases between. This CDR3 has 15 amino acids.